A single sample gave rise to the 12 T cell receptor beta chains below, sequenced in a study of shared clonotypes between healthy human individuals (dated by TCRdb to 2019 to 2021). The library was generated by the immunoSEQ multiplex PCR assay. TCRdb carries this immuneACCESS record with in-frame sequences only. Its versions omit some clonotypes, under half of them owing to an unresolved V gene in the studies checked, with the rest unexplained. The sample table shows about 320,000 clones, and around 87% are seen once. Of the sample, around 15% is held by the ten largest clones. The sample consisted of memory CD8+ T cells sorted from blood. The cell subset or site tag for this specimen amounts to: CD45RO+ cells pooled with CCR7-negative TemRA cells. These receptors were obtained from a man between 18 and 35 years old in good health.

The chain carries TRBV9 and TRBJ1-4, with 11 bases that match TRBD1. Germline V gene sequence: CDR1 SGDLS, CDR2 YYNGEE. The ends lost 2 bases at V and 3 bases at J; junction bases unmatched: 6. The CDR3 loop spans 17 amino acids. The CDR3 DNA sequence: TGTGCCAGCAGCGTCAGGGACAGGGGGGAGTCTAATGAAAAACTGTTTTTT. Translation gives CASSVRDRGESNEKLFF. The full variable domain, in which reference TRBV9 and TRBJ1-4 provide the parts outside the CDR3, is DSGVTQTPKHLITATGQRVTLRCSPRSGDLSVYWYQQSLDQGLQFLIQYYNGEERAKGNILERFSAQQFPDLHSELNLSSLELGDSALYFCASSVRDRGESNEKLFFGSGTQLSVL.

The chain carries TRBV4-1 and TRBJ2-7; perhaps TRBD2 as D (5 bases). This CDR3 has 16 residues. Germline CDR1 reads MGHRA; CDR2 reads YSYEKL. Trimming left V 4 bases short and J 4 bases short, with 20 bases between. The DNA of the CDR3 is TGCGCCAGCAGCCGTCTAGAGGGCATAAGCTCATACGAGCAGTACTTC. Protein product: CASSRLEGISSYEQYF.

The chain uses TRBV4-3 and TRBJ2-7; possibly TRBD1 for D (6 bases). CDR3 length equals 16 residues. The germline V gene encodes CDR1 LGHNA and CDR2 YSLEER. Deletions cut 1 base from V and 1 base from J, with 14 bases between. CDR3: CASSQGTAQWSYEQYF. The DNA for the CDR3 is TGCGCCAGCAGCCAAGGGACAGCCCAATGGTCCTACGAGCAGTACTTC.

This clone came up many times. This rearrangement joins TRBV5-4 to TRBJ2-7, with D perhaps TRBD1 or TRBD2 (5 bases each). Germline V lookup: CDR1 SGHNT, CDR2 YYREEE (reference sequence). The length of the CDR3 is 14 residues. Between the trimmed V and J ends, which lost 4 bases and 5 bases, there was a span of 16 bases. DNA of the CDR3: TGTGCCAGCAGCGGTGCTCTAGGGACCCACGAGCAGTACTTC. Protein product: CASSGALGTHEQYF.

This rearrangement joins TRBV30 to TRBJ1-2, with 7 bases identical to TRBD1. The CDR3 loop spans 13 amino acids. Germline-derived CDR1 and CDR2 are GTSNPN and SVGIG (reference sequence). V trimming: 5 bases; J trimming: 8 bases; junction bases outside the gene matches: 11. Here the CDR3 DNA reads TGTGCCTGGTTCGATGACAGGGAGGAGGGCTACACCTTC. Amino acids: CAWFDDREEGYTF. Using reference TRBV30 and TRBJ1-2 for the parts outside the CDR3, the full variable domain is SQTIHQWPATLVQPVGSPLSLECTVEGTSNPNLYWYRQAAGRGLQLLFYSVGIGQISSEVPQNLSASRPQDRQFILSSKKLLLSDSGFYLCAWFDDREEGYTFGSGTRLTVV.

The rearrangement links TRBV7-9 to TRBJ2-5; D assignment may be TRBD1 or TRBD2 (5 bases each). Germline V CDR1 and CDR2: SEHNR, FQNEAQ (reference sequence). V lost 5 bases, J lost 2 bases, and 12 bases lay in between. The CDR3 is 14 amino acids. The CDR3 sequence is CASSRDQGQETQYF. In nucleotides, the CDR3 is TGTGCCAGCAGCCGGGACCAAGGGCAAGAGACCCAGTACTTC.

This sequence joins TRBV6-5 and TRBJ1-5; D is uncertain. CDR1 is MNHEY and CDR2 is SVGAGI in the germline V gene. V lost 2 bases and J 6 bases, leaving 8 bases between the germline ends. This CDR3 contains 13 residues. The CDR3 DNA follows: TGTGCCAGCAGTTACCGGAAGGGTCAGCCCCAGCATTTT. This translates into CASSYRKGQPQHF.

The rearrangement uses TRBV7-2 and TRBJ2-1, with TRBD1 identical over 7 bases. This CDR3 contains 16 residues. With 2 bases clipped from V and 3 bases from J, the junction kept 7 bases outside the gene matches. Germline CDR1 reads SGHTA; CDR2 reads FQGNSA. As DNA, the CDR3 is TGTGCCAGCAGCTTAACCGGGACAGACTACTACAATGAGCAGTTCTTC. The encoded protein is CASSLTGTDYYNEQFF.

The chain employs TRBV27 and TRBJ2-7; tentatively, D is TRBD1 (5 bases). The CDR3 runs 13 residues. V dropped 3 bases and J dropped 2 bases, with 8 bases sitting between them. Germline V CDR1 and CDR2: MNHEY, SMNVEV (reference sequence). The CDR3 DNA is TGTGCCAGCAGTTTCAGGGTAACCTACGAGCAGTACTTC. Translation: CASSFRVTYEQYF.

This clone has a single count. With a far larger clone one base away, a read error is the likely cause. This sequence joins TRBV7-9 and TRBJ1-1; D not certain. Germline CDR1 is SEHNR and CDR2 is FQNEAQ (reference sequence). V was pared by 4 bases and J by 3 bases, with 15 bases between. The CDR3 length is 15 residues. The CDR3 loop is CASSSSWPGDTEAFF. The DNA of the CDR3 is TGTGCCAGCAGCTCGTCGTGGCCCGGGGACACTGAAGCTTTCTTT.

The chain couples TRBV7-2 to TRBJ2-3; TRBD2 matches 8 bases. CDR1 is SGHTA, CDR2 FQGNSA, per germline. With 2 bases clipped from V and 7 bases from J, the junction kept 8 bases outside the gene matches. This CDR3 spans 15 amino acids. The CDR3 spells CASSLSGRGMNTQYF. CDR3 DNA sequence: TGTGCCAGCAGCTTAAGCGGGAGAGGTATGAATACGCAGTATTTT.

The rearrangement uses TRBV5-5 and TRBJ2-7; TRBD1 matches 10 bases. The V gene end was trimmed by 4 bases and the J gene end by 7 bases; junction bases not matched to a gene: 11. Germline values: CDR1 SGHKS, CDR2 YYEKEE (reference sequence). The CDR3 is made up of 15 amino acids. As DNA, the CDR3 is TGTGCCAGCAGCGTCGGACAGGGGGTAGGGTTTGAGCAGTACTTC. Protein product: CASSVGQGVGFEQYF. The full variable domain, with the rest looked up from reference TRBV5-5 and TRBJ2-7, is DAGVTQSPTHLIKTRGQQVTLRCSPISGHKSVSWYQQVLGQGPQFIFQYYEKEERGRGNFPDRFSARQFPNYSSELNVNALLLGDSALYLCASSVGQGVGFEQYFGPGTRLTVT.